The 9 T cell receptor beta chains listed next were all sequenced from one sample in a study of chemoradiotherapy in HPV16-positive cancers. Sequencing was performed with immunoSEQ multiplex PCR; in TCRdb, only in-frame clones are kept and a portion is missing. The table lists about 68,000 clones, roughly 90% of them singletons, with more than 3.5% in the top ten. The source material was blood, sampled from a patient who underwent chemoradiotherapy. Receptors originate from a human donor with HPV-associated anogenital cancer.

Only one count was recorded for this clone. V and J are TRBV5-6 and TRBJ2-7; TRBD1 matches 9 bases. Germline lookup yields CDR1 SGHDT and CDR2 YYEEEE. V was clipped by 4 bases and J by 3 bases; unmatched bases: 14. The CDR3 contains 17 residues. In nucleotides, the CDR3 is TGTGCCAGCAGCAGACGGGGACAGGGAGGCAGCGTCTACGAGCAGTACTTC. Encoded protein: CASSRRGQGGSVYEQYF.

Points on this clone: At the DNA level, this CDR3 is encoded by other sequences in the same sample as well. V usage is TRBV5-6 and J usage is TRBJ2-2; 12 bases line up with TRBD2. CDR3 length: 16 amino acids. With V trimmed by 4 bases and J by 7 bases, 8 bases remained unmatched. CDR1 is SGHDT, CDR2 YYEEEE, per germline. Written as DNA, the CDR3 is TGTGCCAGCAGCGACAGACTAGCGGGGGTTTTCGGGGAGCTGTTTTTT. Amino acid sequence: CASSDRLAGVFGELFF.

The V call is TRBV28, the J call TRBJ2-5; TRBD2 might be the D (5 bases). The CDR3 is made up of 15 amino acids. Per the germline V gene, CDR1 is MDHEN and CDR2 is SYDVKM. Trimming stripped 5 bases from V and 1 base from J, with 14 bases between. CDR3 protein: CASSTKAEPQETQYF. Written as DNA, the CDR3 is TGTGCCAGCAGTACAAAAGCGGAGCCCCAAGAGACCCAGTACTTC.

This sequence joins TRBV6-4 and TRBJ2-1; D is perhaps TRBD1 or TRBD2 (6 bases each). From germline, CDR1 is MRHNA and CDR2 SNTAGT. Deletions cut 4 bases from V and 9 bases from J, with 19 bases between. This CDR3 spans 15 amino acids. CDR3 nucleotides: TGTGCCAGCAGTGTAGAGGGGGGCACAATCGGTGAGCAGTTCTTC. Amino acid sequence: CASSVEGGTIGEQFF.

The V call is TRBV4-2, the J call TRBJ2-5; D is undetermined. CDR1 and CDR2 (germline): LGHNA, YNFKEQ. V was clipped by 2 bases and J by 4 bases, with 8 bases between them. This CDR3 contains 13 residues. The CDR3 DNA reads as TGTGCCAGCAGCCAAAGGTTGGCAGAGACCCAGTACTTC. It encodes CASSQRLAETQYF.

This clone has only a few counts. The chain has TRBV19 and TRBJ1-1; a weak D match, TRBD1 (5 bases). Germline CDR1 reads LNHDA; CDR2 reads SQIVND (reference sequence). The V end lost 6 bases, the J end lost 6 bases, and 11 bases lay between the germline ends. This CDR3 comprises 12 residues. The CDR3 nucleotides read TGTGCCAGTAGCCCAGGGATAGCTGAAGCTTTCTTT. It encodes CASSPGIAEAFF.

V is TRBV5-1 and J is TRBJ2-1; the match to TRBD2 covers 9 bases. With V trimmed by 3 bases and J by 3 bases, 7 bases remained unmatched. The CDR3 is made up of 16 amino acids. Germline V gene lookup returns CDR1 SGHRS and CDR2 YFSETQ. The CDR3 DNA reads as TGCGCCAGCAGCTCTTTAGCGGGGGAGGACTACAATGAGCAGTTCTTC. It yields the protein CASSSLAGEDYNEQFF.

The chain couples TRBV6-1 to TRBJ2-1; D possibly corresponds to TRBD1 (8 bases). This CDR3 contains 14 residues. V was trimmed by 6 bases and J by 9 bases, leaving 18 bases between them. Germline CDR1 MNHNS, CDR2 SASEGT. The CDR3 sequence is CASSADRGGSEQFF. In nucleotides, the CDR3 is TGTGCCAGCAGCGCCGACAGGGGAGGGAGTGAGCAGTTCTTC.

The chain joins TRBV7-8 to TRBJ1-1; D uncertain. Germline V lookup: CDR1 SGHVS, CDR2 FQNEAQ. The V and J ends lost 4 bases and 1 base respectively, with 13 bases between them. CDR3 size: 15 residues. The CDR3 loop reads CASSSDRIRNTEAFF. For the CDR3, the DNA is TGTGCCAGCAGCTCGGACCGGATAAGGAACACTGAAGCTTTCTTT.